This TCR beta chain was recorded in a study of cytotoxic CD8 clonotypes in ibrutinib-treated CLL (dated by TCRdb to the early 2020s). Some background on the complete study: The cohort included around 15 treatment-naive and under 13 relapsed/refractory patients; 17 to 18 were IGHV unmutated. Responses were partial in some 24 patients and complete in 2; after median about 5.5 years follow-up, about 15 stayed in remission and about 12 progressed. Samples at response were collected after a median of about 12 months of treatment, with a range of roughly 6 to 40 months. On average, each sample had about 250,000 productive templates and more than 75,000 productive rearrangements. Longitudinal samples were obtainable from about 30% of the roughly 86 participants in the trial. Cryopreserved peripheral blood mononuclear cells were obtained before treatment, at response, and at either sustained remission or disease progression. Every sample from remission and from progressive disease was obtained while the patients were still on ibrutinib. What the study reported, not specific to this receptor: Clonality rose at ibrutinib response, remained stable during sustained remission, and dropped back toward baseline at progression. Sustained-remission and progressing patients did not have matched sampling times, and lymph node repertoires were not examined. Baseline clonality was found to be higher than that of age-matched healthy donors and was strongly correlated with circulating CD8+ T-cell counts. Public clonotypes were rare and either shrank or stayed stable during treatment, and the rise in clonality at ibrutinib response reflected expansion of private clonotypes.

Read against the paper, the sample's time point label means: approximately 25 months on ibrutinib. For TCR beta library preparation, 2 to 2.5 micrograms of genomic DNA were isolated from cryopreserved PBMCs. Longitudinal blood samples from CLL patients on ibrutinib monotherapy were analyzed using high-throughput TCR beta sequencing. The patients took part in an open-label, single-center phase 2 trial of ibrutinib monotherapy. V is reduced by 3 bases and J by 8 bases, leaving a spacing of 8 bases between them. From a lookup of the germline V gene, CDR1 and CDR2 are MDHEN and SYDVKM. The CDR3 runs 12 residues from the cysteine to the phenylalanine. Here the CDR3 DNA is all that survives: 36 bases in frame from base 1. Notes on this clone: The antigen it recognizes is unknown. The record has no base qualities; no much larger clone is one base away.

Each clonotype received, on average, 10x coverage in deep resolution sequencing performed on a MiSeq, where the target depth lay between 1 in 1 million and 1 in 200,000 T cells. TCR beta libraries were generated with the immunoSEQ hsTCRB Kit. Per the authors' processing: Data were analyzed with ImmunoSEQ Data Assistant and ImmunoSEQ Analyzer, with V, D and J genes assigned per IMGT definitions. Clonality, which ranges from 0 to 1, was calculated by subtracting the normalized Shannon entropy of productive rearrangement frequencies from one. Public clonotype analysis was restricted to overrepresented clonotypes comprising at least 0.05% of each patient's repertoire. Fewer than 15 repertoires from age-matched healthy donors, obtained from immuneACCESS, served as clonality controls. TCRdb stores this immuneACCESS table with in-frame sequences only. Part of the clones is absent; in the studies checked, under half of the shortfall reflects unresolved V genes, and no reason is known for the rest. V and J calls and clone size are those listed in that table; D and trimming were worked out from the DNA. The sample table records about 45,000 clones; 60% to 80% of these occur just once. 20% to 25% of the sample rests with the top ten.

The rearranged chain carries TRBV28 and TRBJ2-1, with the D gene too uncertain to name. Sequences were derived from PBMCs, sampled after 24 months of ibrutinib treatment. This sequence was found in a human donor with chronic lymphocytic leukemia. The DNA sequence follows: TGTGCCAGCAGTTTTCTCCGGGATGAGCAGTTCTTC. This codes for CASSFLRDEQFF.